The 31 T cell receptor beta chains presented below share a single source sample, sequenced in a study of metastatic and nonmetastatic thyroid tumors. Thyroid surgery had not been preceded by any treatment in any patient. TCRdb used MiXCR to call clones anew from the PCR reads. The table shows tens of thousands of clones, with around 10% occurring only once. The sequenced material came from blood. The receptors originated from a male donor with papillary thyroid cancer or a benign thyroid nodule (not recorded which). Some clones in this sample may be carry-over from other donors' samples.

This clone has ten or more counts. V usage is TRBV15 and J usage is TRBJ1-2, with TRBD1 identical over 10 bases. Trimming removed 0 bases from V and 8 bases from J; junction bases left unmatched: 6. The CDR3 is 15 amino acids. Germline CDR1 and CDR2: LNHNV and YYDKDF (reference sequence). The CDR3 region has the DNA TGTGCCACCAGCAGAGATAGGGGGACAGGGGAAGGCTACACCTTC. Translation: CATSRDRGTGEGYTF.

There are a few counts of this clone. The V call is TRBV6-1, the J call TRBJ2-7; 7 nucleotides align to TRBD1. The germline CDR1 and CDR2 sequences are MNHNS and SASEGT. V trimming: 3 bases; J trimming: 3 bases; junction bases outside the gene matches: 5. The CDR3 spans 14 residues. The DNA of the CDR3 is TGTGCCAGCAGTGATTTACAGGGGAGCTACGAGCAGTACTTC. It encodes CASSDLQGSYEQYF.

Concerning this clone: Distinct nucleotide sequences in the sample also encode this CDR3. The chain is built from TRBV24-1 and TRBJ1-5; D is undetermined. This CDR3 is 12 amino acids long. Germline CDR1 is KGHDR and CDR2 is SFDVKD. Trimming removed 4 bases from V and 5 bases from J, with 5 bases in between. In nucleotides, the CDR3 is TGTGCCACCAGTGACTCTTATCAGCCCCAGCATTTT. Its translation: CATSDSYQPQHF.

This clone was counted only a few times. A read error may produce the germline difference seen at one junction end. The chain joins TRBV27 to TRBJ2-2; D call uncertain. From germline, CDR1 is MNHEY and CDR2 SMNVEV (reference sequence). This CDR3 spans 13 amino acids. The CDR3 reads CASSLERTWDLFF. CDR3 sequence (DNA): TGTGCCAGCAGTTTGGAGAGGACCTGGGATCTGTTTTTT.

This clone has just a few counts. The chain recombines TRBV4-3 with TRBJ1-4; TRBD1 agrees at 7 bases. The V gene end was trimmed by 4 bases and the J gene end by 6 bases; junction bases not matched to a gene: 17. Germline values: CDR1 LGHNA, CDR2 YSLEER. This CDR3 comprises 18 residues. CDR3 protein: CASSPHSNPQGGYEKLFF. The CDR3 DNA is TGCGCCAGCAGCCCCCACAGTAACCCCCAGGGGGGATATGAAAAACTGTTTTTT.

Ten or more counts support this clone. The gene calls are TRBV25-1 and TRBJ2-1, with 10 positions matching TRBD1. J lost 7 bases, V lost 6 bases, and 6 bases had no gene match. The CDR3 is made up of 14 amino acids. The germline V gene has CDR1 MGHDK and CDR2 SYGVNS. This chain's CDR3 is CASRPTGGQNEQFF. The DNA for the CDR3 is TGTGCCAGCAGACCGACAGGGGGCCAAAATGAGCAGTTCTTC.

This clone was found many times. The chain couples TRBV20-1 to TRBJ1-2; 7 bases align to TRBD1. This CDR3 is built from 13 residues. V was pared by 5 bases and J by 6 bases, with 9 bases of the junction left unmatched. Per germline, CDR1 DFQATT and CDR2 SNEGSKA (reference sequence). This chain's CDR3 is CSAQNDRANGYTF. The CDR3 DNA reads TGCAGTGCTCAAAACGACAGGGCCAATGGCTACACCTTC.

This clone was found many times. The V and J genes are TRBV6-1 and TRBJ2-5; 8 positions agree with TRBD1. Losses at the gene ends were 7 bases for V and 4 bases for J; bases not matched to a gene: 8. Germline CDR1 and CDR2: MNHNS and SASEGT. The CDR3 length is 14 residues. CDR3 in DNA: TGTGCCAGCACCGACTACGGACAGGGAGAGACCCAGTACTTC. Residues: CASTDYGQGETQYF.

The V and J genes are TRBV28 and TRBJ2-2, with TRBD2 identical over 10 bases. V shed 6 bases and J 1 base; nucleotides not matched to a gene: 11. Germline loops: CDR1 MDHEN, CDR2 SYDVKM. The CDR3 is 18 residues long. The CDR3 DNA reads TGTGCCAGCAGAGCGACTAGCGGGCCCCCAGGGAACACCGGGGAGCTGTTTTTT. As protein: CASRATSGPPGNTGELFF.

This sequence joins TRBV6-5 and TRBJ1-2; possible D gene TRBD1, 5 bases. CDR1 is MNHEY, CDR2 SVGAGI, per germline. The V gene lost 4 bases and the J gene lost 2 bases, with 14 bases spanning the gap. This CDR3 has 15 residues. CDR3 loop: CASSLRQQLNYGYTF. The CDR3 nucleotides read TGTGCCAGCAGTTTACGACAGCAGCTCAACTATGGCTACACCTTC.

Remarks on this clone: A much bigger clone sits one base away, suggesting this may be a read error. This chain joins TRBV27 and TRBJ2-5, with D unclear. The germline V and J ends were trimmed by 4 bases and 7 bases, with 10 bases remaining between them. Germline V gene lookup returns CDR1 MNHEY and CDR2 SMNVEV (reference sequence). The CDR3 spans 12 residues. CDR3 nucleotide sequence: TGTGCCAGCAGTTCCGCCATGGTGACCCAGTACTTC. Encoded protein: CASSSAMVTQYF.

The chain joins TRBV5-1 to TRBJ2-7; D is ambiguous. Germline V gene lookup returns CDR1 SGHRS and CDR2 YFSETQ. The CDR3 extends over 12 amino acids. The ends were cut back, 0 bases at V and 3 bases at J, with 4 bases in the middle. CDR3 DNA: TGCGCCAGCAGCTTGGCCTACTACGAGCAGTACTTC. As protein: CASSLAYYEQYF.

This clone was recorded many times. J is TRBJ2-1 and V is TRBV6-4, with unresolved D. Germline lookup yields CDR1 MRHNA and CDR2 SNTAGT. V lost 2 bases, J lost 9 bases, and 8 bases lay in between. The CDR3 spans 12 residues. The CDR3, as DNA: TGTGCCAGCAGTGACGGCGACGGTGAGCAGTTCTTC. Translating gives CASSDGDGEQFF.

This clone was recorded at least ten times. The CDR3 protein is CSASEREPYEQYF. The CDR3 nucleotides are TGCAGTGCTAGCGAGCGGGAGCCCTACGAGCAGTACTTC. The rearrangement links TRBV20-1 to TRBJ2-7; TRBD2 matches 8 bases. The CDR3 covers 13 residues. V lost 3 bases to trimming and J lost 2 bases; unmatched junction nucleotides: 3. CDR1 is DFQATT, CDR2 SNEGSKA, per germline (reference sequence).

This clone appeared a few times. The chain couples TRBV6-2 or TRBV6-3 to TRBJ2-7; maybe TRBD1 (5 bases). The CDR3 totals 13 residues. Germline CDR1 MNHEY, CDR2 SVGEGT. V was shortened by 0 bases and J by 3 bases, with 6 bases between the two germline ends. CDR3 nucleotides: TGTGCCAGCAGTTACTCCCAGGGCTACGAGCAGTACTTC. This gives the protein CASSYSQGYEQYF.

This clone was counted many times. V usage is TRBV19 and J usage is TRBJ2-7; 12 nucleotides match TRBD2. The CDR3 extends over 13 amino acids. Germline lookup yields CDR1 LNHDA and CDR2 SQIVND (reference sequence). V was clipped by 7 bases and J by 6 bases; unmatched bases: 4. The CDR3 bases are TGTGCCAGTATCGGGGGACTAGCGGGCGAGCAGTACTTC. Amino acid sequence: CASIGGLAGEQYF.

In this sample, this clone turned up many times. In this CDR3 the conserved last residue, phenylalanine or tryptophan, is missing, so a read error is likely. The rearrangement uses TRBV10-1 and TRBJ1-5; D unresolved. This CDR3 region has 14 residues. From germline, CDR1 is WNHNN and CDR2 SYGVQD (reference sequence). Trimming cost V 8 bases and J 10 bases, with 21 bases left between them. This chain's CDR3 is CASQEIRAEDPQHL. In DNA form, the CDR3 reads TGCGCCAGCCAAGAAATTAGGGCCGAGGATCCCCAGCATCTT.

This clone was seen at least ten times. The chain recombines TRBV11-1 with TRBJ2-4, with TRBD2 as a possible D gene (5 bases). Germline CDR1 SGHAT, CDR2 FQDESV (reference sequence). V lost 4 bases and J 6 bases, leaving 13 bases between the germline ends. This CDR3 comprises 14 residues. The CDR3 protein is CASSSDSSRNIQYF. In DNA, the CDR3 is TGTGCCAGCAGCTCGGACTCTTCGAGAAACATTCAGTACTTC.

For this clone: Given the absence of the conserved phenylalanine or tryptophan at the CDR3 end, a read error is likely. In DNA form, the CDR3 reads TGTGCCAGTCGCGACAGCTCTGGGGCCAACGTCCTGACTTCC. Protein product: CASRDSSGANVLTS. The rearrangement links TRBV19 to TRBJ2-6, with a tentative D call TRBD1 (5 bases). Germline-derived CDR1 and CDR2 are LNHDA and SQIVND (reference sequence). Trimming stripped 8 bases from V and 0 bases from J, with 8 bases between. The CDR3 sequence is 14 residues long.

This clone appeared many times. CDR3 region: CASSFQQGAGDTQYF. DNA of the CDR3: TGTGCCAGTAGTTTCCAACAGGGGGCTGGAGATACGCAGTATTTT. This chain uses TRBV19 with TRBJ2-3; 9 nucleotides match TRBD1. V dropped 5 bases and J dropped 5; count of bases not matched to a gene: 8. The germline CDR1 and CDR2 sequences are LNHDA and SQIVND (reference sequence). There are 15 residues in the CDR3.

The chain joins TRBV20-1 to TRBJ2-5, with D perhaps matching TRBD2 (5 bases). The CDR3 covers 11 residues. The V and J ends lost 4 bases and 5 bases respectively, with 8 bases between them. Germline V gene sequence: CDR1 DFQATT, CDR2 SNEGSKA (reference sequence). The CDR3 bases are TGCAGTGCTACGGACTGGGAGACCCAGTACTTC. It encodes CSATDWETQYF.

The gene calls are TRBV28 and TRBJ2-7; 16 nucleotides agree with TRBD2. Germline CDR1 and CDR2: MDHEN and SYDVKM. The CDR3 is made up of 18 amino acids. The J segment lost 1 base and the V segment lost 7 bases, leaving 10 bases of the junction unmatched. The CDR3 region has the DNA TGTGCCAGCATCCCCCCGGGACTAGCGGGAGGGGTGTCCTACGAGCAGTACTTC. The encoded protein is CASIPPGLAGGVSYEQYF.

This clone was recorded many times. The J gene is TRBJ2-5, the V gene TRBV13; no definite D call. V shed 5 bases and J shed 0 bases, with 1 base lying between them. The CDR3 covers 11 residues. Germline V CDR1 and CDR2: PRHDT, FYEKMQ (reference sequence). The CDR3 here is CASSDQETQYF. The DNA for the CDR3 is TGTGCCAGCAGCGACCAAGAGACCCAGTACTTC.

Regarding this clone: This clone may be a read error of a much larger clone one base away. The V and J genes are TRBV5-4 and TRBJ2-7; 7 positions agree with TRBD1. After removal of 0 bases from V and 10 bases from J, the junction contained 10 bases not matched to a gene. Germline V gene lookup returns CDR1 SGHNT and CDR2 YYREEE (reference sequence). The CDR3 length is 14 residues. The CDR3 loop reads CASSLDGTARDQYF. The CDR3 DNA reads TGTGCCAGCAGCTTGGACGGGACAGCCCGCGATCAGTACTTC. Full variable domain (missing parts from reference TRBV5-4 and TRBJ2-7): ETGVTQSPTHLIKTRGQQVTLRCSSQSGHNTVSWYQQALGQGPQFIFQYYREEENGRGNFPPRFSGLQFPNYSSELNVNALELDDSALYLCASSLDGTARDQYFGPGTRLTVT.

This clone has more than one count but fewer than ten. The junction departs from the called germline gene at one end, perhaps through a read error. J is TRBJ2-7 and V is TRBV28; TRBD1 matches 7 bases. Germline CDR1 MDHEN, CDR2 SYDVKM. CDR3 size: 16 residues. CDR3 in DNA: TGTGCCGGCAGCAAATTGTTGAGACAGGGTTACCACGAGCAGTACTTC. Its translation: CAGSKLLRQGYHEQYF.

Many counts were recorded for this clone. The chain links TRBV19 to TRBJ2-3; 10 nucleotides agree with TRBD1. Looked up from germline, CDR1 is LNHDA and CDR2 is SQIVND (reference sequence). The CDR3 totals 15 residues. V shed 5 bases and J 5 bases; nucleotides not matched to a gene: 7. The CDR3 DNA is TGTGCCAGTAGTCCTCCGGGACAGGGGAGAGATACGCAGTATTTT. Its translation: CASSPPGQGRDTQYF. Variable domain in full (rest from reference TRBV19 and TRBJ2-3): DGGITQSPKYLFRKEGQNVTLSCEQNLNHDAMYWYRQDPGQGLRLIYYSQIVNDFQKGDIAEGYSVSREKKESFPLTVTSAQKNPTAFYLCASSPPGQGRDTQYFGPGTRLTVL.

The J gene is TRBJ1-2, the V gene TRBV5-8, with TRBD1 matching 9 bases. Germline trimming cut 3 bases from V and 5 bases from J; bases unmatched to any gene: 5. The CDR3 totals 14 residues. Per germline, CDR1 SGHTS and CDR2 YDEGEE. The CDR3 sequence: CASSWTGQGYGYTF. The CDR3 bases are TGTGCCAGCAGCTGGACCGGACAGGGGTATGGCTACACCTTC.

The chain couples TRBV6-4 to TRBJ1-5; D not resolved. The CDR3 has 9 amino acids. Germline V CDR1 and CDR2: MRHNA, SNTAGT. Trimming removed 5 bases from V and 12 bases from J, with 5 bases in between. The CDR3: CASSQNQHF. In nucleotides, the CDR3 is TGTGCCAGCAGTCAGAACCAGCATTTT.

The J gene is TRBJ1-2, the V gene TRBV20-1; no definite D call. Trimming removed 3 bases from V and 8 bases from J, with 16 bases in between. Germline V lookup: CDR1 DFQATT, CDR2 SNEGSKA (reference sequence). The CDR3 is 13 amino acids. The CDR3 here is CSASKGLRGGYTF. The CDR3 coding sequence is TGCAGTGCTAGCAAAGGTCTAAGAGGAGGCTACACCTTC.

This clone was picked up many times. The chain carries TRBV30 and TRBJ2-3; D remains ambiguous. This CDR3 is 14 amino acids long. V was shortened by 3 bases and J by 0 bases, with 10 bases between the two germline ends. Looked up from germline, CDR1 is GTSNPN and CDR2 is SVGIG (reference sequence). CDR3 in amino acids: CAWRALVSTDTQYF. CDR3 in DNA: TGTGCCTGGAGGGCTCTGGTTAGCACAGATACGCAGTATTTT. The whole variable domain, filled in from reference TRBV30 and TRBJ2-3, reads SQTIHQWPATLVQPVGSPLSLECTVEGTSNPNLYWYRQAAGRGLQLLFYSVGIGQISSEVPQNLSASRPQDRQFILSSKKLLLSDSGFYLCAWRALVSTDTQYFGPGTRLTVL.

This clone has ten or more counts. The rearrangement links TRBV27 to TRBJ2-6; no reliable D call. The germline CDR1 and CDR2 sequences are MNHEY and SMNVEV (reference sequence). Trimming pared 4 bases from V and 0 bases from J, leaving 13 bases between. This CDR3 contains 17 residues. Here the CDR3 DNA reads TGTGCCAGCAGTTGGGATTTTAGTAGCTCTGGGGCCAACGTCCTGACTTTC. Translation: CASSWDFSSSGANVLTF.